The text below deals with one TCR beta chain. Its specific antigen is unknown. No clone much larger than this one lies a single base away; base qualities are absent. The sample originates from a study of technical replicates of blood from a handful of donors (dated by TCRdb to the late 2010s). The library was obtained by the immunoSEQ multiplex PCR assay. In TCRdb, the immuneACCESS table is reduced to in-frame sequences with V and J assigned. These tables do not hold every clone; where another copy was compared, an unresolved V gene accounts for under half, and the others remain unexplained. This sample holds some 70,000 clones; about nine tenths were observed only once. The ten top clones hold around 4.5% of the sample. This sequence was found in a human donor in good health. Some clones in this sample may be carry-over from other donors' samples. Sequencing was done on a sample of PBMCs.

The CDR3 reads CASIRRENTEAFF. The sequence in DNA is TGTGCCAGCATAAGACGGGAGAACACTGAAGCTTTCTTT. The chain joins TRBV2 to TRBJ1-1, with the D gene uncertain. CDR1 and CDR2 were assigned from the germline V gene as SNHLY and FYNNEI. Inclusive of the bounding cysteine and phenylalanine, the CDR3 is 13 residues long. The entry retains the CDR3 DNA only, 39 bases that are in frame from base 1. The junction shows trimming of 7 bases on V and 1 base on J, plus 10 bases between the germline ends.